The entry that follows covers one TCR beta chain sequence. This clone was picked up one time. Its cognate antigen has yet to be identified. No qualities accompany the bases; no much larger clone lies one base away. This entry belongs to a study of T cell changes during pregnancy in multiple sclerosis (dated 2019 in TCRdb). For the study in its entirety: The study examined how the T cell repertoire changed over the course of pregnancy in women with multiple sclerosis.

Receptors were amplified or captured by the immunoSEQ multiplex PCR assay. In its TCRdb copy, this immuneACCESS table keeps in-frame sequences only and misses some clones. Where compared with another copy, unresolved V genes explain less than half of these, and the others have no known cause. This sample has tens of thousands of clones in its table, and 92% of those were observed once. In total, the top ten clones hold under 5% of the sample. Sequencing was performed on peripheral blood, taken in the first trimester of pregnancy. This clonotype originated in a female donor in good health, enrolled as a control in a pregnancy study.

The DNA sequence is given as TGCGCCAGCAGCCAAGCTCTAGCGGGGGCCTCAAACACCGGGGAGCTGTTTTTT. Its amino acids are CASSQALAGASNTGELFF. This receptor chain uses TRBV4-3 and TRBJ2-2, with 10 central nucleotides matching TRBD2. V is trimmed back by 1 base and J by 2 bases, and the junction contains 7 bases that no gene match accounts for. The germline V gene gives CDR1 as LGHNA and CDR2 as YSLEER. The CDR3 starts with the cysteine, ends with the phenylalanine, and has 18 residues. Just the 54-base CDR3 DNA is kept, in frame starting at base 1.